A single sample is the source of the 13 T cell receptor beta chains below, sequenced in a study of response to subunit inactivated influenza vaccine. TCRdb called the RT-PCR reads again in MiXCR, with one record for every CDR3 protein. Here the sample spans 290,000 or so distinct CDR3 sequences, about 20% being singletons. This specimen was PBMCs from blood, taken approximately 20 months after vaccination. These receptors originate from a man aged 50-75 years who received an inactivated influenza vaccine.

This clonotype has only a few counts. The chain has TRBV9 and TRBJ1-1; TRBD1 is a possible D gene (6 bases). The V end was cut by 3 bases, the J end by 1 base, with 10 bases between. This CDR3 contains 14 residues. Germline CDR1 and CDR2: SGDLS and YYNGEE. The CDR3 DNA follows: TGTGCCAGCAGCGCCCTACAGGGGAACACTGAAGCTTTCTTT. This gives the protein CASSALQGNTEAFF.

As to this clonotype: At one end the junction does not follow the germline gene, possibly because of a read error. The chain carries TRBV12-3 or TRBV12-4 and TRBJ1-5; possible D gene TRBD1, 6 bases. CDR3 length: 15 amino acids. The CDR3 nucleotides are TGTGCCAGCAGTTTAGGCCCGGGGGCAGGTCAGGCCCAGCATTTT. Amino acid sequence: CASSLGPGAGQAQHF.

This chain links TRBV2 with TRBJ2-7; perhaps TRBD1 as D (6 bases). The V gene's germline CDR1 is SNHLY and CDR2 FYNNEI. V was cut by 8 bases and J by 6 bases, with 20 bases left in between. The CDR3 is 14 residues long. This CDR3 is CASGSDRVPPEQYF. CDR3 coding DNA: TGTGCCAGCGGTTCGGACAGAGTTCCTCCCGAGCAGTACTTC.

The V call is TRBV12-3 or TRBV12-4, the J call TRBJ2-5; no clear D gene. V dropped 1 base and J dropped 4 bases, with 13 bases sitting between them. The CDR3 consists of 15 residues. CDR3 DNA: TGTGCCAGCAGTTTAGTGGGCACCTCGAGAGAGACCCAGTACTTC. Protein: CASSLVGTSRETQYF.

The chain has TRBV20-1 and TRBJ1-5, with D possibly TRBD1 on 5 matching bases. Trimming stripped 0 bases from V and 6 bases from J, with 15 bases between. This CDR3 comprises 15 residues. The germline CDR1 and CDR2 sequences are DFQATT and SNEGSKA (reference sequence). The CDR3 DNA is TGCAGTGCTAGAGATCAGGGCAGGGAGGGTCAGCCCCAGCATTTT. It yields the protein CSARDQGREGQPQHF.

There are a few counts of this clonotype. The rearrangement joins TRBV28 to TRBJ1-4; 8 positions match TRBD1. This CDR3 spans 19 amino acids. The germline V gene has CDR1 MDHEN and CDR2 SYDVKM. Germline trimming cut 5 bases from V and 2 bases from J; bases unmatched to any gene: 16. The CDR3 loop is CASSRGRAGGASTNEKLFF. CDR3 sequence (DNA): TGTGCCAGCAGTCGAGGGAGGGCAGGGGGCGCGAGTACTAATGAAAAACTGTTTTTT.

The rearrangement links TRBV15 to TRBJ2-7, with 13 nucleotides matching TRBD2. Losses at the gene ends were 5 bases for V and 2 bases for J; bases not matched to a gene: 18. Germline V gene sequence: CDR1 LNHNV, CDR2 YYDKDF (reference sequence). The CDR3 spans 20 residues. Here the CDR3 reads CATSSRGGGLAGSPPYEQYF. The DNA of the CDR3 is TGTGCCACCAGCTCCCGTGGTGGGGGACTAGCGGGATCACCCCCCTACGAGCAGTACTTC.

The table lists this clonotype with many counts. The rearrangement joins TRBV12-3 or TRBV12-4 to TRBJ1-1; D perhaps matches TRBD1 (6 bases). V was shortened by 5 bases and J by 5 bases, with 15 bases between the two germline ends. The CDR3 runs 14 residues. The CDR3 coding sequence is TGTGCCAGCAGTCCCACAGGGATGACGACTGAAGCTTTCTTT. Translated: CASSPTGMTTEAFF.

CDR3 nucleotide sequence: TGCGCCAGTTCGGCGGGGGCTAGCACAGATACGCAGTATTTT. Its translation is CASSAGASTDTQYF. This chain uses TRBV5-1 with TRBJ2-3, with D maybe TRBD2 (7 bases). Germline-derived CDR1 and CDR2 are SGHRS and YFSETQ. The CDR3 contains 14 residues. Trimming removed 8 bases from V and 0 bases from J, with 13 bases in between.

The V call is TRBV20-1, the J call TRBJ2-1, with TRBD2 matching 10 bases. J lost 7 bases, V lost 2 bases, and 5 bases had no gene match. Germline loops: CDR1 DFQATT, CDR2 SNEGSKA (reference sequence). The CDR3 sequence is 14 residues long. CDR3 protein: CSARPSGGRNEQFF. As DNA, the CDR3 is TGCAGTGCTAGACCTAGCGGGGGACGGAATGAGCAGTTCTTC.

Only one count was recorded for this clonotype. This chain links TRBV20-1 with TRBJ2-6; no firm D call. Germline V gene data show CDR1 as DFQATT and CDR2 as SNEGSKA (reference sequence). This CDR3 is built from 16 residues. Trimming left V 6 bases short and J 0 bases short, with 15 bases between. The CDR3 loop is CSASQASSSGANVLTF. The CDR3 DNA sequence: TGCAGTGCGTCCCAAGCCTCGAGCTCTGGGGCCAACGTCCTGACTTTC.

The chain employs TRBV11-2 and TRBJ2-1; D not certain. V shed 2 bases and J shed 0 bases, with 11 bases lying between them. Germline V CDR1 and CDR2: SGHAT, FQNNGV. CDR3 size: 16 residues. CDR3 bases: TGTGCCAGCAGCTTATCCCGGCGAAGCTCCTACAATGAGCAGTTCTTC. This encodes CASSLSRRSSYNEQFF. Complete variable domain (other parts from reference TRBV11-2 and TRBJ2-1): EAGVAQSPRYKIIEKRQSVAFWCNPISGHATLYWYQQILGQGPKLLIQFQNNGVVDDSQLPKDRFSAERLKGVDSTLKIQPAKLEDSAVYLCASSLSRRSSYNEQFFGPGTRLTVL.

The CDR3 DNA sequence: TGTGCCAGCAGCTCCGGAGGAGCGGGGGCCGGGGGAGATGAGCAGTTCTTC. Protein sequence: CASSSGGAGAGGDEQFF. The rearrangement joins TRBV7-6 to TRBJ2-1; 8 bases are a match to TRBD2. There are 17 residues in the CDR3. CDR1 and CDR2 (germline): SGHVS, FNYEAQ. The ends lost 4 bases at V and 8 bases at J; junction bases unmatched: 16. Full variable domain (outside the CDR3, taken from reference TRBV7-6 and TRBJ2-1): GAGVSQSPRYKVTKRGQDVALRCDPISGHVSLYWYRQALGQGPEFLTYFNYEAQQDKSGLPNDRFSAERPEGSISTLTIQRTEQRDSAMYRCASSSGGAGAGGDEQFFGPGTRLTVL.